This TCR beta chain comes out of a study of blood T cell repertoires in COVID-19. For the study at large: Specimens from acute and convalescent COVID-19 originated in the United States, Italy and Spain. T cells, B-cell-depleted T cells, or PBMCs supplied cDNA or gDNA.

This clone was detected many times. Trimming removed 8 bases from V and 6 bases from J, with 13 bases in between. The germline gives CDR1 DFQATT, CDR2 SNEGSKA (reference sequence). CDR3 size: 11 residues. Authors' methods: Quantification of nucleated cells was approximated via reference gene primer amplification. Sequencing used immunoSEQ multiplex PCR; TCRdb keeps in-frame clones, though not all of them. V and J calls and clone size follow that table, whereas D and trimming were derived from the DNA. The table includes approximately 480,000 clones, 89% detected once. Seattle cases were enrolled at active infection and followed longitudinally.

The chain uses TRBV20-1 and TRBJ1-2; TRBD1 might be the D (6 bases). Sequencing was done on a sample of peripheral blood. The clonotype originates from a man aged 18 to 29 with COVID-19, enrolled during active disease. DNA for the CDR3: TGCAGTTCATGGACAGACGATGGCTACACCTTC. This encodes CSSWTDDGYTF.